The rows below give T cell receptor beta chains drawn from one sample of a study of blood T cell repertoires in COVID-19. The method was immunoSEQ multiplex PCR; TCRdb's version includes in-frame clones alone and lacks a portion of them. The sample contains fewer than 350,000 clones, 86% of which appear only once. The sample taken for sequencing was peripheral blood. The receptors shown here come from a woman between 65 and 79 years old with COVID-19, enrolled during active disease. Both conserved end residues are part of each CDR3. The D gene is left open where the match is weak. Size is omitted from some rows. Given values are once, few, many or a class for expanded clones.

>NA|TRBJ2-2|TRBV24-1|16|many
TGTGCCACCAGTGATCCTCAAGCAGGGGCCAACGGGGAGCTGTTTTTT
CATSDPQAGANGELFF
>TRBD1|TRBJ2-3|TRBV5-4|16|NA
TGTGCCAGCAGCTTTTCCGGGACAGGGGGTGCAGATACGCAGTATTTT
CASSFSGTGGADTQYF
>NA|TRBJ1-2|TRBV19|15|NA
TGTGCCAGTTGCTTTCCTGACAGGAAGCTTTATGGCTACACCTTC
CASCFPDRKLYGYTF
>NA|TRBJ1-5|TRBV6-6|14|few
TGTGCCAGCAGTTACTCTCTCGGTGCGCAGCCCCAGCATTTT
CASSYSLGAQPQHF
>NA|TRBJ1-2|TRBV4-1|15|NA
TGCGCCAGCAGCCAGGCGGGTGGGGGCGGCAATGGCTACACCTTC
CASSQAGGGGNGYTF
>TRBD1|TRBJ1-2|TRBV27|13|NA
TGTGCCAGCAGCCCGGACAGGGGCTATGGCTACACCTTC
CASSPDRGYGYTF
>TRBD2|TRBJ2-2|TRBV10-3|13|NA
TGTGCCGTCGGCGGGGGGGATACCGGGGAGCTGTTTTTT
CAVGGGDTGELFF
>TRBD2|TRBJ2-1|TRBV11-2|18|NA
TGTGCCAGCAGCTTCGTCCTAGCGGGGGGAAATGACTACAATGAGCAGTTCTTC
CASSFVLAGGNDYNEQFF
>TRBD1|TRBJ1-2|TRBV6-5|13|NA
TGTGCCAGCAGCGCAGACAGGGCATATGGCTACACCTTC
CASSADRAYGYTF
>NA|TRBJ2-3|TRBV24-1|16|NA
TGTGCCACCAGTGATTTGAATGGACTCGCCCCGGATACGCAGTATTTT
CATSDLNGLAPDTQYF
>NA|TRBJ1-1|TRBV30|12|NA
TGTGCCTGGACCGAGGCTGGAACTGAAGCTTTCTTT
CAWTEAGTEAFF
>TRBD1|TRBJ2-5|TRBV5-6|15|NA
TGTGCCAGCAGCTTGCACAGGGGGGTAGAGGAGACCCAGTACTTC
CASSLHRGVEETQYF
>NA|TRBJ2-3|TRBV30|14|NA
TGTGCCTGGAGGACCGCGGGAAGCACAGATACGCAGTATTTT
CAWRTAGSTDTQYF
>TRBD1|TRBJ1-2|TRBV5-1|15|NA
TGCGCCAGCAGCTTGGACGGACAGGGGGCCGATGGCTACACCTTC
CASSLDGQGADGYTF
>TRBD1|TRBJ2-1|TRBV6-4|16|NA
TGTGCCAGCAGCCCTCGATGGGCAGGGGGAAGGAATGAGCAGTTCTTC
CASSPRWAGGRNEQFF
>NA|TRBJ2-1|TRBV30|15|NA
TGTGCCTGGAGTAGGGGGGACAGTTCCTTTTGGGAGCAGTTCTTC
CAWSRGDSSFWEQFF
>NA|TRBJ2-1|TRBV6-1|14|NA
TGTGCCAGCAGTGAATTCGGAGTACTCAATGAGCAGTTCTTC
CASSEFGVLNEQFF
>NA|TRBJ1-4|TRBV4-3|16|NA
TGCGCCAGCAGCCAAGATACCGGGCCGGGGAATGAAAAACTGTTTTTT
CASSQDTGPGNEKLFF
>TRBD1|TRBJ2-7|TRBV6-6|15|NA
TGTGCCAGCAGCACTGGACAGGGAAGGACCTACGAGCAGTACTTC
CASSTGQGRTYEQYF
>NA|TRBJ1-6|TRBV6-5|13|NA
TGTGCCAGCTCCTCGCAGGGCAATTCACCCCTCCACTTT
CASSSQGNSPLHF
>NA|TRBJ1-5|TRBV10-3|13|NA
TGTGCCATCGCTCCAGGGTCGGGCCAGCCCCAGCATTTT
CAIAPGSGQPQHF
>NA|TRBJ1-2|TRBV12-5|14|NA
TGTGCTAGTGGTTTGGTAAGGTGGGGCGGAGGCTACACCTTC
CASGLVRWGGGYTF
>TRBD1|TRBJ1-2|TRBV10-3|15|NA
TGTGCCATCAGTGGAGGGGGCCCAGGTGACTATGGCTACACCTTC
CAISGGGPGDYGYTF
>NA|TRBJ1-2|TRBV29-1|14|NA
TGCAGCGTTGAAGATGGTGATGTAGCAAATGGCTACACCTTC
CSVEDGDVANGYTF
>TRBD1|TRBJ1-5|TRBV5-1|16|NA
TGCGCCAGCAGCTTGGAATTTTCAGGGGGCGGTCAGCCCCAGCATTTT
CASSLEFSGGGQPQHF
>NA|TRBJ1-1|TRBV19|14|NA
TGTGCCAGTAGGCCTAAGGGGGACGGCACTGAAGCTTTCTTT
CASRPKGDGTEAFF
>TRBD2|TRBJ2-5|TRBV18|15|NA
TGTGCCAGCTCACCTTATACTAGCGGTGAAGAGACCCAGTACTTC
CASSPYTSGEETQYF
>TRBD2|TRBJ2-1|TRBV5-4|16|NA
TGTGCCAGCAGCTTAAGCCTAGCGGGGGGGCGAAGTGAGCAGTTCTTC
CASSLSLAGGRSEQFF
>TRBD2|TRBJ2-7|TRBV2|16|NA
TGTGCCAGCAGTTGGATAGCGGGGGGGCCATTTTACGAGCAGTACTTC
CASSWIAGGPFYEQYF
>TRBD2|TRBJ2-5|TRBV4-2|15|once
TGTGCCAGCAGCCGGATGGGACTAGCAGCAGAGACCCAGTACTTC
CASSRMGLAAETQYF
>NA|TRBJ1-5|TRBV2|13|few
TGTGCCAGCCGGCAGGATAGCAATCAGCCCCAGCATTTT
CASRQDSNQPQHF
>TRBD1|TRBJ2-5|TRBV12-3/TRBV12-4|13|NA
TGTGCCAGCAGCCGGGACAGGGGAGAGACCCAGTACTTC
CASSRDRGETQYF
>NA|TRBJ2-7|TRBV6-5|14|NA
TGTGCCAGCAGCCCCAGCAGGGTCCCCTACGAGCAGTACTTC
CASSPSRVPYEQYF
>TRBD2|TRBJ2-3|TRBV7-2|16|NA
TGTGCCAGCAGCTTAAGGGTACTAGCGCCCACAGATACGCAGTATTTT
CASSLRVLAPTDTQYF
>TRBD1|TRBJ2-2|TRBV5-1|14|NA
TGCGCCAGCAGCTACGACAGGGGCACCGGGGAGCTGTTTTTT
CASSYDRGTGELFF
>TRBD2|TRBJ2-7|TRBV7-2|14|NA
TGTGCCAGCAGCTTAGTTATCGGCGGGGGCGAGCAGTACTTC
CASSLVIGGGEQYF
>NA|TRBJ1-2|TRBV12-2|21|NA
TGTGCAAGTCGCTTAGTAATGGAGGAGATGGGGGTGGACTACTTTGACTATGGCTACACCTTC
CASRLVMEEMGVDYFDYGYTF
>TRBD1|TRBJ2-7|TRBV7-2|14|NA
TGTGCCAGCAGCCGGGGACAGGGGGTCTACGAGCAGTACTTC
CASSRGQGVYEQYF
>TRBD1|TRBJ1-2|TRBV7-9|15|NA
TGTGCCAGCAGCGAGGACAGGGAGGCTAACTATGGCTACACCTTC
CASSEDREANYGYTF
>NA|TRBJ1-4|TRBV27|15|NA
TGTGCCAGCAGTTCGCGGGGGGCAACTAATGAAAAACTGTTTTTT
CASSSRGATNEKLFF
>NA|TRBJ2-2|TRBV2|15|few
TGTGCCAGCAGTGAATGGGGGGTGAACACCGGGGAGCTGTTTTTT
CASSEWGVNTGELFF
>TRBD2|TRBJ2-5|TRBV6-5|15|NA
TGTGCCAGCAGTTATTCTAGCGGGGGGAGAGAGACCCAGTACTTC
CASSYSSGGRETQYF
>TRBD1|TRBJ2-7|TRBV10-2|14|few
TGCGCCAGCACCCCCGGCGACAGGGGTGACGAGCAGTACTTC
CASTPGDRGDEQYF
>TRBD1|TRBJ2-5|TRBV7-2|16|NA
TGTGCCAGCAGCTCCGGTAGGGAGACAGGGCAAGAGACCCAGTACTTC
CASSSGRETGQETQYF
>TRBD1|TRBJ1-2|TRBV19|15|NA
TGTGCCAGTACCTCCGGGACAGGGTTTCACTATGGCTACACCTTC
CASTSGTGFHYGYTF
>TRBD1|TRBJ1-4|TRBV11-1|15|once
TGTGCCAGCAGCTTAGACGGACAGGGCCGCGAAAAACTGTTTTTT
CASSLDGQGREKLFF
>NA|TRBJ1-2|TRBV19|11|NA
TGTGCCAGTAGTATAGAAGCCTTCCTAACCTTC
CASSIEAFLTF
>TRBD1|TRBJ1-2|TRBV15|14|NA
TGTGCCACCAGCAGAACAGGGGCAGGTGATGGCTACACCTTC
CATSRTGAGDGYTF
>NA|TRBJ2-3|TRBV4-2|18|NA
TGTGCCAGCAGCCAAGAGATTCCGGGCGGGGCCATCACAGATACGCAGTATTTT
CASSQEIPGGAITDTQYF
>TRBD1|TRBJ1-3|TRBV7-6|18|NA
TGTGCCAGCAGCTTAGGCGTTGGACAGGGCATCTCTGGAAACACCATATATTTT
CASSLGVGQGISGNTIYF
>NA|TRBJ2-7|TRBV19|13|NA
TGTGCCAGTAGTACGACAGCTTCCTACGAGCAGTACTTC
CASSTTASYEQYF
>TRBD1|TRBJ1-3|TRBV30|15|NA
TGTGCCTGGAGGCGGACAGGGACCCCTGGAAACACCATATATTTT
CAWRRTGTPGNTIYF